This entry lists 8 T cell receptor beta chains sequenced from one sample in a study of shared clonotypes between healthy human individuals. Measured with immunoSEQ multiplex PCR; TCRdb has only the in-frame clones, and not every one. This sample has around 720,000 clones, with 55% to 85% found just once. Sequencing was done on a sample of memory CD4+ T cells sorted from blood. As to subset: CD45RA-negative fraction. These receptors were collected from a woman in her twenties or thirties in good health.

This clone was seen only a few times. The J gene is TRBJ1-2, the V gene TRBV6-6; 8 nucleotides match TRBD1. Germline CDR1 reads MNHNY; CDR2 reads SVGAGI (reference sequence). Unmatched junction bases numbered 7, after V lost 3 bases and J lost 7 bases. This CDR3 contains 14 residues. CDR3 nucleotide sequence: TGTGCCAGCAGTTATGGGCAGGGGGCAAGTGGCTACACCTTC. Protein sequence: CASSYGQGASGYTF.

The gene calls are TRBV5-1 and TRBJ2-1; 8 bases match TRBD2. This CDR3 contains 15 residues. The germline V gene encodes CDR1 SGHRS and CDR2 YFSETQ. Trimming at V came to 3 bases and at J to 5 bases, leaving 7 bases not matched to a gene. CDR3 in DNA: TGCGCCAGCAGCTCGATGCCGACTAGCGACAATGAGCAGTTCTTC. This translates into CASSSMPTSDNEQFF.

This chain connects TRBV29-1 to TRBJ2-2; D may be TRBD1 (6 bases). The CDR3 spans 15 residues. Between the trimmed V and J ends, which lost 7 bases and 3 bases, there was a span of 18 bases. Germline CDR1 SQVTM, CDR2 ANQGSEA. Here the CDR3 DNA reads TGCAGCGCCAAGCTACGGGACACTTACACCGGGGAGCTGTTTTTT. Residues: CSAKLRDTYTGELFF.

This clone came up a few times. The V call is TRBV18, the J call TRBJ1-2; no clear D. Germline V gene sequence: CDR1 KGHSH, CDR2 LQKENI. CDR3 size: 12 residues. The germline V and J ends were trimmed by 4 bases and 7 bases, with 10 bases remaining between them. CDR3 loop: CASSLDGIGYTF. For the CDR3, the DNA is TGTGCCAGCTCACTCGACGGTATTGGCTACACCTTC.

The chain uses TRBV4-2 and TRBJ2-3, with D possibly being TRBD1 or TRBD2 (5 bases each). CDR3 size: 16 residues. Germline CDR1 and CDR2: LGHNA and YNFKEQ. Trimming cost V 4 bases and J 0 bases, with 14 bases left between them. The CDR3 loop is CASSLGVPGSTDTQYF. CDR3 bases: TGTGCCAGCAGCCTGGGGGTCCCGGGGAGCACAGATACGCAGTATTTT.

The chain employs TRBV19 and TRBJ2-5; tentatively, D is TRBD1 or TRBD2 (6 bases each). CDR1 LNHDA and CDR2 SQIVND come from the germline V gene (reference sequence). The CDR3 extends over 14 amino acids. Trimming stripped 2 bases from V and 4 bases from J, with 11 bases between. The CDR3, as DNA: TGTGCCAGTAGTATATTGAGGGGGGCAGAGACCCAGTACTTC. Protein sequence: CASSILRGAETQYF.

This clone was seen just once. The J gene is TRBJ2-7, the V gene TRBV9, with 10 bases fitting TRBD2. Trimming removed 5 bases from V and 5 bases from J; junction bases left unmatched: 19. The CDR3 has 18 residues. CDR1 and CDR2 (germline): SGDLS, YYNGEE. This chain's CDR3 is CASSPRASGRAFGNEQYF. CDR3 in DNA: TGTGCCAGCAGTCCACGAGCCAGCGGGAGGGCCTTTGGGAACGAGCAGTACTTC.

The genes are TRBV19 and TRBJ1-5, with no clear D. The CDR3 is made up of 15 amino acids. Germline V gene sequence: CDR1 LNHDA, CDR2 SQIVND (reference sequence). Trimming cost V 6 bases and J 2 bases, with 14 bases left between them. The CDR3 DNA sequence: TGTGCCAGTAGGTTCGAGGGTTCGGGCAATCAGCCCCAGCATTTT. Translation gives CASRFEGSGNQPQHF.